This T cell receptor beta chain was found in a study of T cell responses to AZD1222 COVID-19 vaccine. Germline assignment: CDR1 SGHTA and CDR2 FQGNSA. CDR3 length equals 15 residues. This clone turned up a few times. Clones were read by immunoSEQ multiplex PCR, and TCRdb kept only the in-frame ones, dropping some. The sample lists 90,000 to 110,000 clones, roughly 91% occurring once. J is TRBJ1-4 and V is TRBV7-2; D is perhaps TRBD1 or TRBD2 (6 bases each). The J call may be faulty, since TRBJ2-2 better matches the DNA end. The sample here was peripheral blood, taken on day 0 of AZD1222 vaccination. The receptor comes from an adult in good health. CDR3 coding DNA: TGTGCCAGCAGCTTCGGGGGCTTACGGGCGGGGGAGCTGTTTTTT. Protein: CASSFGGLRAGELFF.